These 15 T cell receptor beta chains came from one sample sequenced in a study of T-cell memory formation after mild COVID-19 (TCRdb year 2021). Libraries were prepared through 5' RACE. For sequencing, an Illumina NovaSeq 6000 was employed. The public reads were run again by TCRdb, first through fastp at Q25 and then through MiXCR, and only productive beta chains were kept. Entries that share a CDR3 protein sequence are merged under the most common genes and DNA. The sample profile shows 140,000 to 150,000 distinct CDR3 sequences; almost 25% of them were found once. The ten largest clones capture around 22% of the sample. Material for sequencing was PBMCs or a T cell subset sorted from them (not recorded which). These receptors all come from an adult woman who had mild COVID-19 (a few samples of this study predate the infection). The sample titles of this study are shuffled in the database, so cell type and time point are left out; the donor was told from shared clones.

This sequence joins TRBV25-1 and TRBJ2-1; perhaps TRBD1 as D (5 bases). Germline V gives CDR1 MGHDK, CDR2 SYGVNS. This CDR3 has 14 amino acids. The V gene lost 3 bases and the J gene lost 7 bases, with 13 bases spanning the gap. CDR3 DNA: TGTGCCAGCAGTGATAAAGCAGGGTTGAATGAGCAGTTCTTC. Encoded protein: CASSDKAGLNEQFF.

This clonotype was picked up a small number of times. The chain carries TRBV29-1 and TRBJ2-1, with D perhaps being TRBD1 or TRBD2 (6 bases each). CDR3 length equals 17 residues. Trimming removed 2 bases from V and 3 bases from J, with 20 bases in between. The germline gives CDR1 SQVTM, CDR2 ANQGSEA. The CDR3 region is CSVEIRLRDKIYNEQFF. The DNA of the CDR3 is TGCAGCGTTGAAATCCGACTGCGGGACAAGATCTACAATGAGCAGTTCTTC.

This chain joins TRBV15 and TRBJ2-1, with 10 positions matching TRBD2. The V gene's germline CDR1 is LNHNV and CDR2 YYDKDF (reference sequence). Trimming removed 0 bases from V and 8 bases from J; junction bases left unmatched: 7. This CDR3 has 16 amino acids. In nucleotides, the CDR3 is TGTGCCACCAGCAGAGATCGTGGGGGGACTAGCGATGAGCAGTTCTTC. Its translation: CATSRDRGGTSDEQFF.

J is TRBJ2-1 and V is TRBV7-9, with unresolved D. Germline V gene sequence: CDR1 SEHNR, CDR2 FQNEAQ (reference sequence). The germline V and J ends were trimmed by 7 bases and 9 bases, with 10 bases remaining between them. The CDR3 has 11 amino acids. The CDR3 region is CASTPGAEQFF. Here the CDR3 DNA reads TGTGCCAGCACCCCGGGTGCTGAGCAGTTCTTC.

In DNA form, the CDR3 reads TGTGCCAGCAGAGGGGGTCTAGCGGGATTGGAGTACAATGAGCAGTTCTTC. It codes for CASRGGLAGLEYNEQFF. The rearrangement joins TRBV12-3 or TRBV12-4 to TRBJ2-1, with TRBD2 identical over 9 bases. CDR3 length equals 17 residues. J was trimmed by 4 bases and V by 6 bases; bases with no gene match: 13.

The chain carries TRBV28 and TRBJ1-5; the match to TRBD1 covers 9 bases. Germline V gene data show CDR1 as MDHEN and CDR2 as SYDVKM. This CDR3 is 16 amino acids long. Trimming cost V 6 bases and J 0 bases; bases outside gene matches: 6. In DNA form, the CDR3 reads TGTGCCAGCAGCGGGGACAGGGTCAGTAGCAATCAGCCCCAGCATTTT. It is translated as CASSGDRVSSNQPQHF. The full variable domain, in which reference TRBV28 and TRBJ1-5 provide the parts outside the CDR3, is DVKVTQSSRYLVKRTGEKVFLECVQDMDHENMFWYRQDPGLGLRLIYFSYDVKMKEKGDIPEGYSVSREKKERFSLILESASTNQTSMYLCASSGDRVSSNQPQHFGDGTRLSIL.

This clonotype was seen more than once but under ten times. The chain employs TRBV25-1 and TRBJ2-1; tentatively, D is TRBD1 (7 bases). The CDR3 has 14 residues. Germline-derived CDR1 and CDR2 are MGHDK and SYGVNS. Trimming removed 6 bases at V and 8 bases at J, with 17 bases between. This CDR3 is CASSTQGGWDEQFF. The CDR3 nucleotides are TGTGCCAGCAGCACGCAGGGGGGCTGGGATGAGCAGTTCTTC.

The table lists this clonotype with a few counts. The chain employs TRBV7-6 and TRBJ2-1; 7 bases fit TRBD1. Germline V gives CDR1 SGHVS, CDR2 FNYEAQ. CDR3 length equals 16 residues. V shed 8 bases and J 6 bases; nucleotides not matched to a gene: 16. The CDR3 sequence is CASGSATGQSINEQFF. The CDR3 DNA sequence: TGTGCCAGCGGGAGTGCTACGGGACAGAGCATCAATGAGCAGTTCTTC. The whole variable domain, remainder taken from reference TRBV7-6 and TRBJ2-1, is GAGVSQSPRYKVTKRGQDVALRCDPISGHVSLYWYRQALGQGPEFLTYFNYEAQQDKSGLPNDRFSAERPEGSISTLTIQRTEQRDSAMYRCASGSATGQSINEQFFGPGTRLTVL.

The V gene is TRBV9, the J gene TRBJ1-1; TRBD1 might be the D (6 bases). This CDR3 is 15 amino acids long. V was cut by 0 bases and J by 1 base, with 10 bases left in between. Germline V gives CDR1 SGDLS, CDR2 YYNGEE. The CDR3 DNA is TGTGCCAGCAGCGTAGTCACAGGGTGGAACACTGAAGCTTTCTTT. It yields the protein CASSVVTGWNTEAFF.

The CDR3 region has the DNA TGTGCCAGCAGCTTAATCCGGGGTTCGCATGAAAAACTGTTTTTT. This encodes CASSLIRGSHEKLFF. The rearrangement links TRBV7-6 to TRBJ1-4; D is ambiguous. Germline CDR1 SGHVS, CDR2 FNYEAQ. The CDR3 is made up of 15 amino acids. V was cut by 2 bases and J by 6 bases, with 13 bases left in between.

This clonotype has only a few counts. This sequence joins TRBV9 and TRBJ2-7; 7 nucleotides align to TRBD1. The junction had 8 bases not matched to a gene; V was cut back by 1 base and J by 7 bases. This CDR3 spans 14 amino acids. Looked up from germline, CDR1 is SGDLS and CDR2 is YYNGEE. The CDR3 nucleotides read TGTGCCAGCAGCGTAACAGACAGGGCTGGGGAGCAGTACTTC. Amino acids: CASSVTDRAGEQYF.

This clonotype was seen a few times. V gene TRBV20-1 combines with J gene TRBJ2-3, with 10 bases fitting TRBD2. This CDR3 spans 16 amino acids. Germline-derived CDR1 and CDR2 are DFQATT and SNEGSKA (reference sequence). The junction had 9 bases not matched to a gene; V was cut back by 0 bases and J by 6 bases. The CDR3 DNA is TGCAGTGCTAGAGACCTAGCGGGAGCGGGGGCGGATACGCAGTATTTT. Protein sequence: CSARDLAGAGADTQYF.

V and J are TRBV7-9 and TRBJ1-2; TRBD1 matches 9 bases. This CDR3 region has 14 residues. CDR1 is SEHNR, CDR2 FQNEAQ, per germline (reference sequence). The trim removed 7 bases at V and 4 bases at J, leaving 7 bases unmatched. In nucleotides, the CDR3 is TGTGCCAGCACCCGGGACAGGGAGCTCTATGGCTACACCTTC. Translating gives CASTRDRELYGYTF.

The rearrangement links TRBV5-6 to TRBJ1-1; D is ambiguous. Trimming stripped 0 bases from V and 6 bases from J, with 3 bases between. Germline V gene sequence: CDR1 SGHDT, CDR2 YYEEEE. CDR3 length equals 11 residues. CDR3 region: CASSLGAEAFF. The CDR3 DNA sequence: TGTGCCAGCAGCTTGGGGGCTGAAGCTTTCTTT.

The table lists this clonotype with a few counts. V is TRBV6-5 and J is TRBJ2-2, with a weak D call TRBD1 (6 bases). Trimming shortened V by 7 bases and J by 7 bases, and 19 bases separated the two germline ends. There are 15 residues in the CDR3. Germline V gene data show CDR1 as MNHEY and CDR2 as SVGAGI. Written as DNA, the CDR3 is TGTGCCAGCACTCAGGGGCCGCACGGCATCGGGGAGCTGTTTTTT. It translates to CASTQGPHGIGELFF.